This passage covers 26 T cell receptor beta chains from one sample sequenced in a study of identifying expanded T cells in peripheral blood. TCRdb's table, derived via immunoSEQ multiplex PCR, lists solely in-frame clones and lacks some. This sample has roughly 63,000 clones; around 83% occur once, and the top ten carry 19%. The sequencing sample was made of blood. The receptors originated from a person aged 18-70 years in good health.

J is TRBJ1-5 and V is TRBV15; D is undetermined. The CDR3 is 16 residues long. V lost 7 bases and J 0 bases, leaving 16 bases between the germline ends. CDR1 and CDR2 from the germline V gene are LNHNV and YYDKDF (reference sequence). The CDR3 sequence: CATTPRVGISNQPQHF. The CDR3 bases are TGTGCCACCACTCCTAGGGTGGGAATTAGCAATCAGCCCCAGCATTTT. The variable domain in full, with the rest retrieved from reference TRBV15 and TRBJ1-5, is DAMVIQNPRYQVTQFGKPVTLSCSQTLNHNVMYWYQQKSSQAPKLLFHYYDKDFNNEADTPDNFQSRRPNTSFCFLDIRSPGLGDTAMYLCATTPRVGISNQPQHFGDGTRLSIL.

V gene TRBV7-2 combines with J gene TRBJ2-5, with TRBD1 identical over 8 bases. CDR1 and CDR2 from the germline V gene are SGHTA and FQGNSA. V trimming: 3 bases; J trimming: 4 bases; junction bases outside the gene matches: 4. This CDR3 has 14 amino acids. The CDR3 DNA is TGTGCCAGCAGCTTTACAGGGGGTGGAGAGACCCAGTACTTC. Residues: CASSFTGGGETQYF.

J is TRBJ2-2 and V is TRBV5-1; maybe TRBD2 (5 bases). Per germline, CDR1 SGHRS and CDR2 YFSETQ. The CDR3 runs 15 residues. V was cut by 3 bases and J by 4 bases, with 13 bases left in between. CDR3 DNA: TGCGCCAGCAGCTCGCTCGTTGAGGGCACCGGGGAGCTGTTTTTT. It translates to CASSSLVEGTGELFF.

The chain couples TRBV5-6 to TRBJ2-1; TRBD1 aligns across 12 bases. V trimming: 1 base; J trimming: 7 bases; junction bases outside the gene matches: 9. CDR1 SGHDT and CDR2 YYEEEE come from the germline V gene. The CDR3 loop spans 17 amino acids. In DNA form, the CDR3 reads TGTGCCAGCAGCTTGTTAGGGGGGACAGGGGGCTTGAATGAGCAGTTCTTC. Encoded protein: CASSLLGGTGGLNEQFF.

The gene calls are TRBV5-6 and TRBJ1-1, with D hard to call. Per germline, CDR1 SGHDT and CDR2 YYEEEE. The CDR3 is made up of 16 amino acids. Trimming removed 1 base at V and 5 bases at J, with 18 bases between. The CDR3 nucleotides read TGTGCCAGCAGCTTGATAGGGCTACGAACGAGAACTGAAGCTTTCTTT. This sequence encodes CASSLIGLRTRTEAFF.

The CDR3 DNA reads as TGCGCCAGCAGCTTGAGACCCACGGCGGGGTACACCGGGGAGCTGTTTTTT. It codes for CASSLRPTAGYTGELFF. The chain recombines TRBV5-1 with TRBJ2-2; D possibly corresponds to TRBD2 (6 bases). The CDR3 loop spans 17 amino acids. V was pared by 1 base and J by 3 bases, with 16 bases between. Germline values: CDR1 SGHRS, CDR2 YFSETQ.

The J gene is TRBJ2-2, the V gene TRBV6-4, with no clear D. Trimming took off 0 bases at V and 4 bases at J, with 12 bases between the two ends. CDR3 length: 16 residues. From germline, CDR1 is MRHNA and CDR2 SNTAGT. CDR3 nucleotide sequence: TGTGCCAGCAGTGACTCGGGGTTCAGAACCACCGGGGAGCTGTTTTTT. Its protein is CASSDSGFRTTGELFF.

The CDR3: CASSQDFRAANEKLFF. As DNA, the CDR3 is TGCGCCAGCAGCCAAGATTTCCGGGCAGCTAATGAAAAACTGTTTTTT. This rearrangement joins TRBV4-3 to TRBJ1-4; D is unresolved. This CDR3 is 16 amino acids long. Trimming left V 0 bases short and J 3 bases short, with 11 bases between. Germline loops: CDR1 LGHNA, CDR2 YSLEER.

The chain has TRBV30 and TRBJ2-5, with D perhaps matching TRBD1 or TRBD2 (5 bases each). The CDR3 has 13 residues. Germline assignment: CDR1 GTSNPN and CDR2 SVGIG (reference sequence). Trimming left V 4 bases short and J 5 bases short, with 14 bases between. Here the CDR3 reads CAWNRGDYETQYF. In DNA form, the CDR3 reads TGTGCCTGGAACCGAGGGGATTACGAGACCCAGTACTTC.

The chain links TRBV19 to TRBJ2-1; 8 nucleotides align to TRBD1. Trimming removed 1 base from V and 4 bases from J; junction bases left unmatched: 3. This CDR3 spans 15 amino acids. Germline assignment: CDR1 LNHDA and CDR2 SQIVND (reference sequence). The CDR3 DNA follows: TGTGCCAGTAGTATAGGCAGGGGGCTTTACAATGAGCAGTTCTTC. This sequence encodes CASSIGRGLYNEQFF.

This clone was seen more than once but under ten times. The chain joins TRBV6-5 to TRBJ2-1; D is uncertain. V was clipped by 3 bases and J by 12 bases, with 21 bases between them. The length of the CDR3 is 15 residues. Germline lookup yields CDR1 MNHEY and CDR2 SVGAGI. This chain's CDR3 is CASSYVPSSTVGQFF. CDR3 DNA sequence: TGTGCCAGCAGTTATGTCCCCTCATCGACCGTCGGGCAGTTCTTC.

The V and J genes are TRBV9 and TRBJ2-1, with TRBD2 identical over 12 bases. Trimming removed 2 bases from V and 5 bases from J; junction bases left unmatched: 2. This CDR3 spans 15 amino acids. Germline values: CDR1 SGDLS, CDR2 YYNGEE. CDR3 in amino acids: CASSVRLAGDNEQFF. In nucleotides, the CDR3 is TGTGCCAGCAGCGTCCGACTAGCGGGAGACAATGAGCAGTTCTTC.

In its sample, this clone was seen once. The gene calls are TRBV7-2 and TRBJ2-1; TRBD2 matches 7 bases. This CDR3 has 13 amino acids. Per the germline V gene, CDR1 is SGHTA and CDR2 is FQGNSA. V lost 7 bases and J lost 0; bases outside the gene matches: 0. Here the CDR3 reads CASTSGSYNEQFF. The CDR3 DNA reads as TGTGCCAGCACTAGCGGCTCCTACAATGAGCAGTTCTTC.

V and J are TRBV6-5 and TRBJ1-5; tentatively, D is TRBD1 (6 bases). The CDR3 loop spans 13 amino acids. From germline, CDR1 is MNHEY and CDR2 SVGAGI. V lost 7 bases to trimming and J lost 5 bases, with 12 bases between them. The CDR3 nucleotides read TGTGCCAGCAACGACCGGACAGATCAGCCCCAGCATTTT. It encodes CASNDRTDQPQHF.

About this clone itself: At one end the junction does not follow the germline gene, possibly because of a read error. This chain joins TRBV6-1 and TRBJ2-7; TRBD2 matches at 8 bases. CDR1 is MNHNS, CDR2 SASEGT, per germline. The CDR3 totals 15 residues. The CDR3 DNA sequence: TGTGCCAGCAGTGATTCCAGCGGGAGTTCCCTTCCCATGGACTTC. Its translation is CASSDSSGSSLPMDF.

CDR3 DNA: TGTGCCAGCAGTGGGCAGGGACAGAACTATGGCTACACCTTC. Translating gives CASSGQGQNYGYTF. This rearrangement joins TRBV27 to TRBJ1-2; 7 bases agree with TRBD1. Germline V gene sequence: CDR1 MNHEY, CDR2 SMNVEV (reference sequence). V shed 5 bases, J shed 2 bases, and the junction held 5 bases outside the gene matches. The CDR3 length is 14 residues.

V is TRBV13 and J is TRBJ2-1; 15 bases match TRBD2. V was clipped by 0 bases and J by 10 bases; unmatched bases: 7. The CDR3 is made up of 17 amino acids. Germline CDR1 reads PRHDT; CDR2 reads FYEKMQ (reference sequence). The chain's CDR3 is CASSLGARTSGGAEQFF. CDR3 in DNA: TGTGCCAGCAGCTTAGGGGCCCGGACTAGCGGGGGGGCAGAGCAGTTCTTC.

Comment on this clone: The limits of the CDR3 on the DNA are not certain, so only TCRdb's listed CDR3 is given. The genes are TRBV19 and TRBJ1-2. The length of the CDR3 is 11 amino acids, counting both ends. Germline V gene sequence: CDR1 LNHDA, CDR2 SQIVND (reference sequence). CDR3 in amino acids: CASSTSAGYTF.

The V call is TRBV27, the J call TRBJ1-3; TRBD1 might be the D (6 bases). This CDR3 has 15 residues. The V gene's germline CDR1 is MNHEY and CDR2 SMNVEV (reference sequence). V dropped 5 bases and J dropped 8 bases, with 19 bases sitting between them. Here the CDR3 reads CASSHTWGAKDTIYF. DNA of the CDR3: TGTGCCAGCAGTCATACGTGGGGGGCGAAGGACACCATATATTTT.

V gene TRBV4-1 combines with J gene TRBJ2-1; no definite D call. Germline values: CDR1 MGHRA, CDR2 YSYEKL. V lost 0 bases and J lost 3, with 12 bases in between. This CDR3 contains 16 residues. CDR3 protein: CASSQETAGSYNEQFF. In DNA, the CDR3 is TGCGCCAGCAGCCAAGAAACCGCAGGAAGCTACAATGAGCAGTTCTTC.

The chain joins TRBV5-1 to TRBJ1-1; possibly TRBD1 for D (5 bases). CDR3 length: 15 residues. Trimming removed 1 base at V and 5 bases at J, with 15 bases between. Per germline, CDR1 SGHRS and CDR2 YFSETQ. The chain's CDR3 is CASSLWGDSGTEAFF. CDR3 nucleotides: TGCGCCAGCAGCTTGTGGGGTGACAGTGGGACTGAAGCTTTCTTT.

A single count supports this clone. The CDR3 region is CASRLGLAGSTGELFF. DNA for the CDR3: TGCGCCAGCAGGCTGGGACTAGCGGGTTCCACCGGGGAGCTGTTTTTT. This chain links TRBV5-1 with TRBJ2-2, with 12 nucleotides matching TRBD2. CDR3 length: 16 amino acids. Looked up from germline, CDR1 is SGHRS and CDR2 is YFSETQ. Germline trimming cut 5 bases from V and 4 bases from J; bases unmatched to any gene: 6.

This rearrangement joins TRBV30 to TRBJ1-4; D unresolved. Trimming pared 4 bases from V and 8 bases from J, leaving 17 bases between. The CDR3 runs to 14 residues. Germline assignment: CDR1 GTSNPN and CDR2 SVGIG (reference sequence). CDR3: CAWTQGRVGEKLFF. CDR3 bases: TGTGCCTGGACCCAAGGGAGGGTTGGGGAAAAACTGTTTTTT.

This clone was seen just once. The rearrangement joins TRBV5-4 to TRBJ1-3; 7 positions agree with TRBD1. Germline CDR1 SGHNT, CDR2 YYREEE (reference sequence). The J segment lost 0 bases and the V segment lost 1 base, leaving 4 bases of the junction unmatched. The CDR3 is made up of 16 amino acids. Written as DNA, the CDR3 is TGTGCCAGCAGCTTGCCGGGACAGTCCTCTGGAAACACCATATATTTT. As protein: CASSLPGQSSGNTIYF.

This clone has just one count. The genes are TRBV5-1 and TRBJ2-5, with D possibly TRBD1 on 6 matching bases. V dropped 4 bases and J dropped 0 bases, with 7 bases sitting between them. Germline CDR1 is SGHRS and CDR2 is YFSETQ. The CDR3 spans 13 residues. CDR3: CASSRDNQETQYF. In DNA form, the CDR3 reads TGCGCCAGCAGCCGGGACAACCAAGAGACCCAGTACTTC. Full variable domain (rest looked up from reference TRBV5-1 and TRBJ2-5): KAGVTQTPRYLIKTRGQQVTLSCSPISGHRSVSWYQQTPGQGLQFLFEYFSETQRNKGNFPGRFSGRQFSNSRSEMNVSTLELGDSALYLCASSRDNQETQYFGPGTRLLVL.

This clone came up a few times. The chain couples TRBV2 to TRBJ1-6, with D maybe TRBD1 (5 bases). The CDR3 is 12 amino acids. V was clipped by 7 bases and J by 10 bases, with 11 bases between them. Looked up from germline, CDR1 is SNHLY and CDR2 is FYNNEI. The CDR3 protein is CASTQVSSPLHF. The DNA of the CDR3 is TGTGCCAGCACACAGGTATCATCACCCCTCCACTTT.